These 19 T cell receptor beta chains were sequenced from one sample in a study of response to subunit inactivated influenza vaccine (dated by TCRdb to 2016 to 2018). The library was obtained by RT-PCR. The instrument given in TCRdb is Illumina HiSeq 2500. In-frame beta chains were kept once TCRdb had trimmed the public reads at Q25 with fastp and called clones with MiXCR. Identical CDR3 protein sequences are pooled into one entry, listed with their most common genes and DNA. The sample yields 800,000 or so distinct CDR3 sequences; approximately 21% were counted once. Roughly a tenth of the sample rests with the top ten. Sequencing was performed on PBMCs from blood, taken less than 6 days after vaccination. These receptors all come from a man between 45 and 60 years old who received an inactivated influenza vaccine. Donor details come from another sample of the same person, matched by shared clones.

V gene TRBV7-2 combines with J gene TRBJ1-2; D unclear. The germline V and J ends were trimmed by 7 bases and 3 bases, with 15 bases remaining between them. The CDR3 spans 14 residues. The V gene's germline CDR1 is SGHTA and CDR2 FQGNSA. The CDR3 region is CASKGPSNYYGYTF. The DNA of the CDR3 is TGTGCCAGCAAGGGCCCCTCCAATTACTATGGCTACACCTTC.

This chain connects TRBV29-1 to TRBJ2-5; tentatively, D is TRBD2 (7 bases). Germline-derived CDR1 and CDR2 are SQVTM and ANQGSEA. With 6 bases removed from V and 0 bases from J, the gap between germline ends came to 14 bases. This CDR3 spans 14 amino acids. Here the CDR3 reads CSVAGGPYQETQYF. DNA of the CDR3: TGCAGCGTAGCCGGGGGGCCGTACCAAGAGACCCAGTACTTC.

This clonotype was seen a few times. This chain joins TRBV24-1 and TRBJ2-5, with D perhaps TRBD2 (5 bases). Trimming stripped 5 bases from V and 3 bases from J, with 9 bases between. The CDR3 spans 13 residues. CDR1 is KGHDR, CDR2 SFDVKD, per germline. Written as DNA, the CDR3 is TGTGCCACCAGTGGTCGAGGGAAAGAGACCCAGTACTTC. Encoded protein: CATSGRGKETQYF.

This clonotype has only one observation. The chain combines TRBV19 with TRBJ2-7, with D possibly TRBD1 on 6 matching bases. The CDR3 has 14 residues. The germline gives CDR1 LNHDA, CDR2 SQIVND (reference sequence). Trimming removed 4 bases at V and 3 bases at J, with 13 bases between. This CDR3 is CASSTIPGHYEQYF. The CDR3 bases are TGTGCCAGTAGTACGATTCCGGGACACTACGAGCAGTACTTC.

The chain couples TRBV12-3 or TRBV12-4 to TRBJ1-4; possible D gene TRBD1, 5 bases. The CDR3 covers 13 residues. The V and J ends lost 6 bases and 3 bases respectively, with 8 bases between them. The CDR3 bases are TGTGCCAGCAGCCGACAGTCTAATGAAAAACTGTTTTTT. This encodes CASSRQSNEKLFF.

There are a few counts of this clonotype. V usage is TRBV20-1 and J usage is TRBJ1-4; 10 positions match TRBD1. J gave up 8 bases and V 1 base, and 7 bases lay outside the gene matches. Germline V gives CDR1 DFQATT, CDR2 SNEGSKA (reference sequence). CDR3 size: 15 residues. As DNA, the CDR3 is TGCAGTGCTAGAGCGAGGGACAGGGGAGTCGAAAAACTGTTTTTT. Translated: CSARARDRGVEKLFF.

The chain couples TRBV5-6 to TRBJ2-1; 9 nucleotides align to TRBD1. V lost 1 base to trimming and J lost 9 bases; unmatched junction nucleotides: 5. The germline gives CDR1 SGHDT, CDR2 YYEEEE. The CDR3 spans 14 residues. The CDR3 protein is CASSLRPDRGEQFF. CDR3 nucleotide sequence: TGTGCCAGCAGCTTGAGACCGGACAGGGGTGAGCAGTTCTTC.

This clonotype was counted only a few times. The chain couples TRBV12-3 or TRBV12-4 to TRBJ2-5; TRBD1 might be the D (6 bases). The V end lost 7 bases, the J end lost 0 bases, and 9 bases lay between the germline ends. This CDR3 has 13 amino acids. CDR3 amino acids: CASTTGYQETQYF. CDR3 coding DNA: TGTGCCAGCACCACAGGGTACCAAGAGACCCAGTACTTC.

This chain connects TRBV7-9 to TRBJ2-3; the D gene could be TRBD1 or TRBD2 (5 bases each). The CDR3 runs to 16 residues. Trimming removed 4 bases at V and 0 bases at J, with 14 bases between. The germline gives CDR1 SEHNR, CDR2 FQNEAQ (reference sequence). The CDR3 nucleotides are TGTGCCAGCAGCTCTAGACAGACTACTAGCACAGATACGCAGTATTTT. Protein: CASSSRQTTSTDTQYF.

Many counts were recorded for this clonotype. This rearrangement joins TRBV6-2 or TRBV6-3 to TRBJ1-6; weak D call: TRBD1 (5 bases). The CDR3 covers 15 residues. The germline gives CDR1 MNHEY, CDR2 SVGEGT. Trimming cost V 5 bases and J 7 bases, with 15 bases left between them. CDR3 DNA: TGTGCCAGCAGTCATCCCGGGACCGGGAATTCACCCCTCCACTTT. It is translated as CASSHPGTGNSPLHF.

This clonotype turned up a few times. The CDR3 DNA is TGTGCCATCGGACGAGAGAGCTTAGAGACCCAGTACTTC. Protein sequence: CAIGRESLETQYF. The rearrangement links TRBV10-3 to TRBJ2-5; no firm D call. Trimming removed 8 bases from V and 4 bases from J, with 14 bases in between. The CDR3 contains 13 residues. Germline V lookup: CDR1 ENHRY, CDR2 SYGVKD.

The V gene is TRBV4-2, the J gene TRBJ2-7, with 7 bases lining up with TRBD2. Germline V gene sequence: CDR1 LGHNA, CDR2 YNFKEQ. J was trimmed by 3 bases and V by 3 bases; bases with no gene match: 14. This CDR3 region has 17 residues. The CDR3 loop is CASSHSPGTISYYEQYF. In DNA form, the CDR3 reads TGTGCCAGCAGCCACTCACCTGGGACTATCTCCTACTACGAGCAGTACTTC.

The sample holds a few counts of this clonotype. The chain combines TRBV2 with TRBJ1-2; no definite D call. This CDR3 region has 15 residues. V lost 2 bases and J lost 2, with 12 bases in between. From germline, CDR1 is SNHLY and CDR2 FYNNEI. CDR3 protein: CASSELPKSNYGYTF. The CDR3 bases are TGTGCCAGCAGTGAACTCCCAAAATCCAACTATGGCTACACCTTC.

This clonotype has more than one count but fewer than ten. The rearrangement uses TRBV24-1 and TRBJ1-5, with D possibly being TRBD1 (6 bases). The CDR3 length is 14 residues. With 3 bases removed from V and 4 bases from J, the gap between germline ends came to 9 bases. Germline loops: CDR1 KGHDR, CDR2 SFDVKD. CDR3 sequence: CATSDGTWNQPQHF. CDR3 nucleotide sequence: TGTGCCACCAGTGATGGGACATGGAATCAGCCCCAGCATTTT.

The chain is built from TRBV12-3 or TRBV12-4 and TRBJ2-5; 8 bases are shared with TRBD1. V shed 3 bases, J shed 3 bases, and the junction held 6 bases outside the gene matches. This CDR3 has 15 residues. CDR3 sequence: CASSFLTGVKETQYF. In nucleotides, the CDR3 is TGTGCCAGCAGTTTCTTGACAGGGGTTAAAGAGACCCAGTACTTC.

Many counts were recorded for this clonotype. The chain couples TRBV7-2 to TRBJ2-3, with D possibly TRBD2 on 6 matching bases. This CDR3 has 14 residues. Trimming took off 5 bases at V and 0 bases at J, with 9 bases between the two ends. Germline loops: CDR1 SGHTA, CDR2 FQGNSA. CDR3 in amino acids: CASSTGTSTDTQYF. The CDR3 region has the DNA TGTGCCAGCAGCACCGGGACTAGCACAGATACGCAGTATTTT.

The CDR3 reads CATSRDSSSGNTIYF. The CDR3, as DNA: TGTGCCACCAGCAGAGACAGCTCCTCTGGAAACACCATATATTTT. The rearrangement links TRBV15 to TRBJ1-3; D not resolved. The CDR3 covers 15 residues. V gave up 0 bases and J gave up 0 bases, with 6 bases separating them. Germline CDR1 LNHNV, CDR2 YYDKDF (reference sequence). Variable domain in full (rest from reference TRBV15 and TRBJ1-3): DAMVIQNPRYQVTQFGKPVTLSCSQTLNHNVMYWYQQKSSQAPKLLFHYYDKDFNNEADTPDNFQSRRPNTSFCFLDIRSPGLGDTAMYLCATSRDSSSGNTIYFGEGSWLTVV.

This clonotype was counted only a few times. The rearrangement uses TRBV7-9 and TRBJ2-1, with 7 bases identical to TRBD2. This CDR3 contains 15 residues. J lost 6 bases, V lost 5 bases, and 10 bases had no gene match. Germline assignment: CDR1 SEHNR and CDR2 FQNEAQ (reference sequence). The CDR3 DNA is TGTGCCAGCAGCCACAGCGGGATCCTGGGCAATGAGCAGTTCTTC. Amino acid sequence: CASSHSGILGNEQFF.

The genes are TRBV12-3 or TRBV12-4 and TRBJ2-1, with TRBD1 as a possible D gene (6 bases). This CDR3 spans 13 amino acids. The V and J ends lost 7 bases and 14 bases respectively, with 21 bases between them. Here the CDR3 DNA reads TGTGCCAGCAACATCGGGACACAGCTTAAGAAGTTCTTC. Residues: CASNIGTQLKKFF.